These T cell receptor beta chains were read from a single sample in a study of blood T cell repertoires in COVID-19. The table came from immunoSEQ multiplex PCR; TCRdb's copy has only in-frame clones and leaves some out. The sample has 55,000 to 65,000 clones, around 79% seen once. The sample consisted of peripheral blood. The receptors come from a man aged 55-75 years with acute or convalescent COVID-19. The CDR3 runs from the conserved cysteine through the conserved F or W. A D gene is named only where the DNA matches it firmly. Clone size is stated in some rows and not others, as once, few, many or a class when expanded.

CDR3nt,CDR3aa,j_gene,abundance,d_gene,v_gene
TGTGCCAGCAGTCGCGTCCCGGGACAGGGTCCCTACGAGCAGTACTTC,CASSRVPGQGPYEQYF,TRBJ2-7,NA,TRBD1,TRBV3-1/TRBV3-2
TGTGCCAGCAGTTTCCGCCTTGACAGCACCGGGGAGCTGTTTTTT,CASSFRLDSTGELFF,TRBJ2-2,NA,NA,TRBV6-5
TGTGCCAGCAGCTCCGCATGGACTCGGAACACCGGGGAGCTGTTTTTT,CASSSAWTRNTGELFF,TRBJ2-2,NA,NA,TRBV7-2
TGCGCCAGCAGCCAAGTACTCCTAGCGAGAGGCTACGAGCAGTACTTC,CASSQVLLARGYEQYF,TRBJ2-7,NA,NA,TRBV4-3
TGTGCCAGCAGTTATAGTAGGGGGGGCGATGTGTATGGCTACACCTTC,CASSYSRGGDVYGYTF,TRBJ1-2,NA,NA,TRBV6-6
TGTGCCAGCAGGACGACAGATTACTATGGCTACACCTTC,CASRTTDYYGYTF,TRBJ1-2,once,NA,TRBV27
TGTGCCACTTGGACAGGGGAGTTCTATGGCTACACCTTC,CATWTGEFYGYTF,TRBJ1-2,NA,TRBD1,TRBV24-1
TGTGCCAGCAGCTTGAGTGGAGGTAAAAACACCATATATTTT,CASSLSGGKNTIYF,TRBJ1-3,NA,NA,TRBV9
TGTGCCAGCAGAGCCGGGACAAAAAATTCACCCCTCCACTTT,CASRAGTKNSPLHF,TRBJ1-6,NA,NA,TRBV3-1/TRBV3-2
TGTGCCAGCAGCCGAGACAGGGCAAACACCGGGGAGCTGTTTTTT,CASSRDRANTGELFF,TRBJ2-2,NA,TRBD1,TRBV11-2
TGTGCCAGCAGCCCGCCGGGACAGGGGGGCACTGAAGCTTTCTTT,CASSPPGQGGTEAFF,TRBJ1-1,NA,TRBD1,TRBV3-1/TRBV3-2
TGTGCCAGTAGTATCGGAGGGGCTGGGGCCAACGTCCTGACTTTC,CASSIGGAGANVLTF,TRBJ2-6,NA,NA,TRBV19
TGTGCCAGCAGGGTGACAGGGGGCCGGAACTATGGCTACACCTTC,CASRVTGGRNYGYTF,TRBJ1-2,NA,TRBD1,TRBV28
TGCGCCAGCAGCGTACAACAGGGGGATCTAGCTTTCTTT,CASSVQQGDLAFF,TRBJ1-1,NA,TRBD1,TRBV5-1
TGTGCCAGCAGCTACACTAGCGGGAGAGGAGAGCAGTACTTC,CASSYTSGRGEQYF,TRBJ2-7,few,TRBD2,TRBV28
TGTGCCATCAGTGAGGCCATAAAGGGACAGGGAGCTGAAGCTTTCTTT,CAISEAIKGQGAEAFF,TRBJ1-1,NA,TRBD1,TRBV10-3
TGTGCCAGCAGCAAAGAGTCGTGGGGAGATGGCTACACCTTC,CASSKESWGDGYTF,TRBJ1-2,few,NA,TRBV21-1
TGTGCCAGCAGCCAAGATCGGGGGAGGTATAATTCACCCCTCCACTTT,CASSQDRGRYNSPLHF,TRBJ1-6,once,NA,TRBV14
TGTGCCAGCAGTTTCGGGGGGGTCGACACCGGGGAGCTGTTTTTT,CASSFGGVDTGELFF,TRBJ2-2,NA,TRBD2,TRBV28
TGTGCCAGCAGCTTGGAGTTCAGCAGGGGCAATCCTGCAACTAATGAAAAACTGTTTTTT,CASSLEFSRGNPATNEKLFF,TRBJ1-4,NA,NA,TRBV5-5
TGTGCCAGCAGCTCGTTTGATGAAAAACTGTTTTTT,CASSSFDEKLFF,TRBJ1-4,NA,NA,TRBV7-8
TGTGCCAGCAGGACCGACAGGAATTCACCCCTCCACTTT,CASRTDRNSPLHF,TRBJ1-6,few,NA,TRBV28
TGTGCCAGCAGCCCCTTACAGGGATGGAGGAACTATGGCTACACCTTC,CASSPLQGWRNYGYTF,TRBJ1-2,NA,NA,TRBV28
TGTGCCAGCAGACACCTGCAACCCCAGCATTTT,CASRHLQPQHF,TRBJ1-5,NA,NA,TRBV28
TGTGCCTGGAGTGTACTCCGGGGCACAGATACGCAGTATTTT,CAWSVLRGTDTQYF,TRBJ2-3,NA,NA,TRBV30
TGCGCCAGCAGCCAGATGACTAGCCAAAGAACCGGGGAGCTGTTTTTT,CASSQMTSQRTGELFF,TRBJ2-2,NA,TRBD2,TRBV4-3
TGTGCCAGCAGCTTATCGGAGACCCAGTACTTC,CASSLSETQYF,TRBJ2-5,NA,NA,TRBV7-8
TGTGCCAGCAGCCGATGGAGAGGGCAAGAGACCCAGTACTTC,CASSRWRGQETQYF,TRBJ2-5,NA,NA,TRBV14
TGTGCCAGCAGCTTAAACACAGGGGTTTCGGGCGGCTACACCTTC,CASSLNTGVSGGYTF,TRBJ1-2,NA,TRBD1,TRBV7-9
TGTGCCAGCAGCCGGGAGGTATCCAAAAACATTCAGTACTTC,CASSREVSKNIQYF,TRBJ2-4,NA,TRBD2,TRBV7-2
TGCGCCAGCAGTGAGCCAAACAGGGTTGAAGCTTTCTTT,CASSEPNRVEAFF,TRBJ1-1,NA,NA,TRBV10-1
TGTGCCAGCAGCTCGACAGATACGGAAAAACTGTTTTTT,CASSSTDTEKLFF,TRBJ1-4,NA,NA,TRBV7-9
TGTGCCATCAGCCAAGAGAGTGATGGTCACCAGCATTTT,CAISQESDGHQHF,TRBJ1-5,NA,NA,TRBV10-3
TGTGCCAGCAGCCCGGGGACTGTAGAGGCCGAGCAGTACTTC,CASSPGTVEAEQYF,TRBJ2-7,NA,NA,TRBV4-2
TGTGCCAGCAACCCCTGGACAGGGGGTCGTGGCTACACCTTC,CASNPWTGGRGYTF,TRBJ1-2,NA,TRBD1,TRBV6-2/TRBV6-3
TGTGCCAGCAGCTTGGTCGGGACAAGACAATCTTCGGGCTTTTACAATGAGCAGTTCTTC,CASSLVGTRQSSGFYNEQFF,TRBJ2-1,NA,NA,TRBV5-4
TGTGCCAGCAGCCAAGACCGCTACGCTGAAGCTTTCTTT,CASSQDRYAEAFF,TRBJ1-1,NA,NA,TRBV14
TGTGCCAGCAGCCTGCCTACTAGCGGGAGAAATGAGCAGTTCTTC,CASSLPTSGRNEQFF,TRBJ2-1,few,TRBD2,TRBV11-2
TGTGCCAGCAGTTCCGACAGGGGTCGCACAGATACGCAGTATTTT,CASSSDRGRTDTQYF,TRBJ2-3,NA,TRBD1,TRBV27
TGTGCCAGCAGTTATACGGGGGGACTTTACAATGAGCAGTTCTTC,CASSYTGGLYNEQFF,TRBJ2-1,NA,TRBD2,TRBV28
TGTGCCAGCAGCCCCGGGGCTAACTATGGCTACACCTTC,CASSPGANYGYTF,TRBJ1-2,few,NA,TRBV7-6
TGTGCCAGCAGTTTGGGGGCCGGCTACGAGCAGTACTTC,CASSLGAGYEQYF,TRBJ2-7,NA,NA,TRBV12-3/TRBV12-4
TGCGCCAGCAGCGTCCCGCCCTACGACTCTGGAAACACCATATATTTT,CASSVPPYDSGNTIYF,TRBJ1-3,NA,NA,TRBV4-1